This T cell receptor (beta chain) derives from a study of T cell responses to AZD1222 COVID-19 vaccine (dated by TCRdb to the early 2020s). Regarding the complete study: AZD1222 recipients given second doses at about 4 weeks or at about 12 weeks were pooled, since spike-specific TCR depth and breadth were not found to differ between the two schedules. Trial participants were enrolled by age into 18-55, 56-69 and 70-plus year subgroups, with around 150, 28 and 57 TCR-sequenced participants respectively. TCR sequencing was performed for 233 trial participants, of whom around 200 were given two doses of AZD1222 and around 25 were given two doses of MenACWY control vaccine. Findings and caveats that apply to the study as a whole: The 56-69-year group was small, and its depth increase did not reach significance, likely because of low power. Vaccine-associated CD4 TCRs spanned the whole spike protein, with dominant responses in regions 160-218 and 743-854. Spike-specific TCR breadth and depth rose significantly after two AZD1222 doses compared with day 0 and with MenACWY recipients. Participants were mostly white British, with more females than males. The authors suggested clonal diversity may have been underestimated. Conclusions about previously exposed vaccinees are limited, since just a handful of AZD1222 recipients were seropositive for SARS-CoV-2 at baseline. Reportedly, almost half of the unique spike-specific TCRs recognized epitopes lying outside the regions that are mutated in the B.1.351 and B.1.1.7 variants. Because no day 14 peak-response samples were available, the repertoires could be characterized only after the peak T cell response.

The CDR3 regions of human TCRbeta chains were analyzed by immunosequencing. As for how the authors treated the data: Repertoire TCRs were matched against a reference library of SARS-CoV-2-specific TCRs generated with the MIRA antigen-specificity platform. Breadth was defined as the fraction of unique TCRs that were SARS-CoV-2-associated. Depth was defined as the fraction of total T cells that were SARS-CoV-2-associated. Using the MIRA data, every spike-specific TCR was mapped to the spike region that the TCR reacted to and assigned to either a CD4 or a CD8 class. Log10-transformed breadth and depth values were compared by one-way ANOVA with Sidak's multiple comparisons tests. Held by TCRdb, this immuneACCESS table contains in-frame sequences only and omits some clones. Under half of the omission traces to an unresolved V gene where checked; the cause of the rest is unknown. D and trimming come from the DNA, and the V and J calls and clone size come from that table. A total of 110,000 or so clones appear in this sample, 70% to 90% of them only once. The ten largest account for around 9.1% of the sample.

Remarks on this clone: The antigen it binds to is not known. No qualities accompany the bases; no much larger clone lies one base away.

Sample time point, as interpreted from the label and publication: baseline before first vaccination. Vaccinee samples came from UK trials COV001 and COV002, including a single-blind randomized controlled phase 2/3 trial of AZD1222 (ChAdOx1 nCoV-19) in healthy adults. For TCRbeta chain sequencing, PBMC samples from trial participants were taken at day 0 and at day 28 after the second dose. After removal of 8 bases from V and 1 base from J, the junction retains 3 bases not matched to a gene. CDR1 and CDR2, looked up from the germline V gene (reference sequence), are SEHNR and FQNEAQ. The CDR3 has 14 amino acids, counting the end cysteine and phenylalanine. CDR3 DNA only is kept here, 42 bases in frame from base 1.

The sequencing here drew on peripheral blood, taken on day 0 of AZD1222 vaccination. Recombination joined TRBV7-9 with TRBJ2-1; 9 junctional bases match TRBD2. The receptor was derived from an adult in good health. In nucleotide form, the sequence is TGTGCCAGCGCGGGAGGGCCTTCCTACAATGAGCAGTTCTTC. Its translation reads: CASAGGPSYNEQFF.